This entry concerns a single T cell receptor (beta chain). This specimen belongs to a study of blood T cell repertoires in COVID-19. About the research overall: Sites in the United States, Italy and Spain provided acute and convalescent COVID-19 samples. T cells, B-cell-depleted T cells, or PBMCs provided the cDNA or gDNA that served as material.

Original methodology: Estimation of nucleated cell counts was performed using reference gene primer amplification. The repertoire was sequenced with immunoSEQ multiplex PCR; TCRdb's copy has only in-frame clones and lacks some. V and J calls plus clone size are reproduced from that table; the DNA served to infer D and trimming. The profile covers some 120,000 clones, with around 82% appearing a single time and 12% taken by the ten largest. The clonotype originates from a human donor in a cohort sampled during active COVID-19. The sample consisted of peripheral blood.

The CDR3 sequence is CASSTTGTANPSNEKLFF. CDR3 bases: TGTGCCAGCAGCACGACCGGGACAGCGAATCCTTCTAATGAAAAACTGTTTTTT. The chain carries TRBV7-9 and TRBJ1-4, with 7 bases matching TRBD1. The germline gives CDR1 SEHNR, CDR2 FQNEAQ (reference sequence). This CDR3 region has 18 residues. The J segment lost 3 bases and the V segment lost 5 bases, leaving 15 bases of the junction unmatched.